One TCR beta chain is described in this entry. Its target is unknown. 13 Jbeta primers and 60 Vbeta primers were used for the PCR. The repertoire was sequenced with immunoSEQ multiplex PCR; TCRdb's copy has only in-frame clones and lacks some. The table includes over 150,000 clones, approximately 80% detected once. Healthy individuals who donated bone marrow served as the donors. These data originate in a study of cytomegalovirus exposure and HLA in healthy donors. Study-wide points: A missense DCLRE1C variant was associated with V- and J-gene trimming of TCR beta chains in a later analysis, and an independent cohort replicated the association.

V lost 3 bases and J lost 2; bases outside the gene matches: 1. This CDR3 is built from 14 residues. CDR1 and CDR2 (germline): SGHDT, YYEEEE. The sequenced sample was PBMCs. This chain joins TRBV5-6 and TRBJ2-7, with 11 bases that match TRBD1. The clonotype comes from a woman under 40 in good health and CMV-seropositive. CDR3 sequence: CASSSGQGAYEQYF. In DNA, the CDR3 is TGTGCCAGCAGCTCGGGACAGGGGGCCTACGAGCAGTACTTC.